The T cell receptor (beta chain) under discussion was sequenced for a study of identical twins. TCRdb re-analysed the 5' RACE reads in MiXCR, keeping a single row per CDR3 protein. The profile shows approximately 620,000 distinct CDR3 sequences, 8% to 9% of them singletons. A few counts support this clonotype. Trimming removed 3 bases at V and 8 bases at J, with 11 bases between. The CDR3 covers 13 residues. CDR1 MGHDK and CDR2 SYGVNS come from the germline V gene. The same data also contributed to another study, on yellow fever vaccine responses in identical twins.

The chain joins TRBV25-1 to TRBJ2-1; the D is unclear. The sequence was obtained from a woman in her late teens or twenties in good health. The sample was PBMCs. The DNA for the CDR3 is TGTGCCAGCAGTGATCCCCCCGGAGATGAGCAGTTCTTC. Protein: CASSDPPGDEQFF.